This passage covers 10 T cell receptor beta chains from one sample sequenced in a study of cytomegalovirus exposure and HLA in healthy donors (dated by TCRdb to about 2017). Libraries were built with the immunoSEQ multiplex PCR assay. TCRdb mirrors the immuneACCESS table, restricted to in-frame sequences. Some clones are absent from its copies; in checked studies, under half trace to an unresolved V gene, and the reason for the others is unknown. The sample contains about 75,000 clones, about 85% of them found a single time. The ten largest clonotypes hold 3% of the sample. Sequencing used PBMCs. All receptors derive from a man aged 25 to 40 in good health and CMV-seronegative.

In its sample, this clone was seen once. The CDR3 sequence is CASSVEDSYEKLFF. The CDR3 DNA is TGTGCCAGCAGCGTGGAGGACAGCTACGAAAAACTGTTTTTT. The chain employs TRBV2 and TRBJ1-4; TRBD1 is a possible D gene (6 bases). CDR3 length equals 14 residues. Trimming shortened V by 6 bases and J by 8 bases, and 16 bases separated the two germline ends. Germline lookup yields CDR1 SNHLY and CDR2 FYNNEI.

J is TRBJ2-3 and V is TRBV6-6; D gene ambiguous. The germline CDR1 and CDR2 sequences are MNHNY and SVGAGI (reference sequence). This CDR3 comprises 14 residues. Trimming removed 6 bases from V and 3 bases from J, with 13 bases in between. CDR3 in DNA: TGTGCCAGCAGACTCCGTTTCGGGACAGATACGCAGTATTTT. This sequence encodes CASRLRFGTDTQYF.

The chain combines TRBV6-1 with TRBJ1-3, with D unresolved. CDR1 and CDR2 from the germline V gene are MNHNS and SASEGT. The CDR3 covers 15 residues. The V and J ends lost 6 bases and 0 bases respectively, with 12 bases between them. The CDR3 DNA sequence: TGTGCCAGCAGGAGGAGGCTTCTCTCTGGAAACACCATATATTTT. Amino acids: CASRRRLLSGNTIYF.

The rearrangement joins TRBV7-2 to TRBJ1-4; D unresolved. The germline V gene encodes CDR1 SGHTA and CDR2 FQGNSA. Trimming shortened V by 3 bases and J by 0 bases, and 11 bases separated the two germline ends. The CDR3 runs to 16 residues. CDR3: CASSLNPVATNEKLFF. The CDR3 DNA reads TGTGCCAGCAGCTTGAACCCGGTAGCAACTAATGAAAAACTGTTTTTT. The whole variable domain, remainder taken from reference TRBV7-2 and TRBJ1-4, is GAGVSQSPSNKVTEKGKDVELRCDPISGHTALYWYRQSLGQGLEFLIYFQGNSAPDKSGLPSDRFSAERTGGSVSTLTIQRTQQEDSAVYLCASSLNPVATNEKLFFGSGTQLSVL.

The chain combines TRBV4-1 with TRBJ1-1, with D maybe TRBD1 (6 bases). V was trimmed by 2 bases and J by 0 bases, leaving 13 bases between them. This CDR3 has 16 amino acids. The germline V gene has CDR1 MGHRA and CDR2 YSYEKL. CDR3 in amino acids: CASSQQNRDVNTEAFF. The CDR3 coding sequence is TGCGCCAGCAGCCAACAAAACAGGGACGTGAACACTGAAGCTTTCTTT.

The V call is TRBV12-5, the J call TRBJ1-1; TRBD1 matches at 7 bases. Germline lookup yields CDR1 LGHNT and CDR2 FRNRAP. The CDR3 sequence is 16 residues long. Trimming took 0 bases from V and 1 from J; bases not matched to a gene: 5. CDR3 in amino acids: CASGLVRQGQNTEAFF. The CDR3 bases are TGTGCTAGTGGTTTGGTACGACAGGGCCAGAACACTGAAGCTTTCTTT. Together with reference TRBV12-5 and TRBJ1-1, the CDR3 gives the full variable domain: DARVTQTPRHKVTEMGQEVTMRCQPILGHNTVFWYRQTMMQGLELLAYFRNRAPLDDSGMPKDRFSAEMPDATLATLKIQPSEPRDSAVYFCASGLVRQGQNTEAFFGQGTRLTVV.

The chain uses TRBV19 and TRBJ1-5; possible D gene TRBD1, 5 bases. Trimming left V 5 bases short and J 4 bases short, with 9 bases between. Per the germline V gene, CDR1 is LNHDA and CDR2 is SQIVND (reference sequence). The CDR3 consists of 13 residues. Written as DNA, the CDR3 is TGTGCCAGTAGTTATAGGGGAAATCAGCCCCAGCATTTT. The encoded protein is CASSYRGNQPQHF.

The chain has TRBV9 and TRBJ2-7; 12 bases are shared with TRBD2. V lost 3 bases and J lost 3; bases outside the gene matches: 4. The CDR3 consists of 15 residues. Germline loops: CDR1 SGDLS, CDR2 YYNGEE. The CDR3, as DNA: TGTGCCAGCAGCGGACCTAGCGGGGGGGGCTACGAGCAGTACTTC. Translation gives CASSGPSGGGYEQYF.

The rearrangement links TRBV9 to TRBJ1-1; 8 bases are a match to TRBD1. Per the germline V gene, CDR1 is SGDLS and CDR2 is YYNGEE. V was clipped by 7 bases and J by 0 bases; unmatched bases: 5. This CDR3 contains 14 residues. Here the CDR3 DNA reads TGTGCCAGCGGGACAGGAAACATGAACACTGAAGCTTTCTTT. It codes for CASGTGNMNTEAFF.

This chain links TRBV5-1 with TRBJ2-2; 7 bases fit TRBD2. The CDR3 consists of 14 residues. Trimming removed 4 bases from V and 7 bases from J; junction bases left unmatched: 7. Per germline, CDR1 SGHRS and CDR2 YFSETQ. The CDR3 loop reads CASSPTAGFGELFF. The CDR3 nucleotides are TGCGCCAGCAGCCCAACAGCGGGGTTCGGGGAGCTGTTTTTT.